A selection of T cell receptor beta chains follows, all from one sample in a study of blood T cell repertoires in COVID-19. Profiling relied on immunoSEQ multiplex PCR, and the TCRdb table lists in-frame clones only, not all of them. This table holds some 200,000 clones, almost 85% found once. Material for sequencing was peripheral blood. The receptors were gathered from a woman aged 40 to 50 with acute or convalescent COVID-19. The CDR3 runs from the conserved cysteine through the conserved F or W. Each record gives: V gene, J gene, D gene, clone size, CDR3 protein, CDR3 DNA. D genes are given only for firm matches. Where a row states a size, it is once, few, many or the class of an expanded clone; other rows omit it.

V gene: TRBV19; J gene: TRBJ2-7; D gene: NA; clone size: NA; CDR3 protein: CASSSQGRNEQYF; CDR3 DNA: TGTGCCAGTAGTAGTCAGGGGCGGAACGAGCAGTACTTC
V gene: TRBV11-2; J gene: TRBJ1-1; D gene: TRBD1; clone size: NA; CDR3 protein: CASSLRPMTGARTEAFF; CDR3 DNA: TGTGCCAGCAGCCTCCGTCCTATGACAGGGGCCCGCACTGAAGCTTTCTTT
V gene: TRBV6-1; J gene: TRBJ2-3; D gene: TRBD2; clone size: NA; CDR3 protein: CASSEALGAGGIRTDTQYF; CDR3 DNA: TGTGCCAGCAGTGAAGCGCTCGGGGCGGGGGGCATACGCACAGATACGCAGTATTTT
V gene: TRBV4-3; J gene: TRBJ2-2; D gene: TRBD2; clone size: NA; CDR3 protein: CASSPSPSGAGELFF; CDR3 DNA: TGCGCCAGCAGCCCCTCTCCTAGCGGCGCCGGGGAGCTGTTTTTT
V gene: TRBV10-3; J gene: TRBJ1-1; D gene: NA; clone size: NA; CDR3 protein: CAISEAGTYTEAFF; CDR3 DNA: TGTGCCATCAGTGAGGCCGGGACATACACTGAAGCTTTCTTT
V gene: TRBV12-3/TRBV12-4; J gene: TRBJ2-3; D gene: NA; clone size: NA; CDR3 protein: CATRGTDTQYF; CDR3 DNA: TGTGCCACACGGGGTACGGATACGCAGTATTTT
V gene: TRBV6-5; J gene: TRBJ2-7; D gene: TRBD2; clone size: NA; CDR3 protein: CASTIAGTSYEQYF; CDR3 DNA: TGTGCCAGCACCATAGCGGGCACTTCCTACGAGCAGTACTTC
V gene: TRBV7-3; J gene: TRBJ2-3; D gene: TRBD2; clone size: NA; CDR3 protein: CASSSGLAGGRTDTQYF; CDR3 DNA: TGTGCCAGCAGCTCGGGACTAGCGGGGGGGCGCACAGATACGCAGTATTTT
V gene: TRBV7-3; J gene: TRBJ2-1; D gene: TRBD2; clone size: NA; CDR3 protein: CASSPRRLANEQFF; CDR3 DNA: TGTGCCAGCAGCCCGAGACGACTAGCCAATGAGCAGTTCTTC
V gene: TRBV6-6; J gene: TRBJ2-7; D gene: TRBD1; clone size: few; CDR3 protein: CASSPPGQGRSYEQYF; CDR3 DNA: TGTGCCAGCAGTCCTCCGGGACAGGGTAGGTCCTACGAGCAGTACTTC
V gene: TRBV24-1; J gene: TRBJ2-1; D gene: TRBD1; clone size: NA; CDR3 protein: CATSDWDRGFSYNEQFF; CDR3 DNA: TGTGCCACCAGTGATTGGGACAGGGGGTTTTCCTACAATGAGCAGTTCTTC
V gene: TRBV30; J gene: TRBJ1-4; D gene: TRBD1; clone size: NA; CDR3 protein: CASRQGNYEKLFF; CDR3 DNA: TGTGCCTCGAGACAGGGGAACTACGAAAAACTGTTTTTT
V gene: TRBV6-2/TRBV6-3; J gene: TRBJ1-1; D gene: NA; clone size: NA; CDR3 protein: CASSYVSGADTEAFF; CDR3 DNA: TGTGCCAGCAGTTATGTCTCTGGGGCAGACACTGAAGCTTTCTTT
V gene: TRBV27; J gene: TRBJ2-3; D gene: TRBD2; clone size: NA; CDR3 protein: CASSHGLAGSTQYF; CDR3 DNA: TGTGCCAGCAGTCACGGACTAGCGGGATCTACGCAGTATTTT
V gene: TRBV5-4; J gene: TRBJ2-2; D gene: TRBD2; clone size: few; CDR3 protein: CASSLWSLAGWGTGELFF; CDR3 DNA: TGTGCCAGCAGCTTGTGGTCCCTAGCGGGATGGGGCACCGGGGAGCTGTTTTTT
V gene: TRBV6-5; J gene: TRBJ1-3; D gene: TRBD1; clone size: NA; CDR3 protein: CASSSTDRYSGNTIYF; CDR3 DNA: TGTGCCAGCAGTTCCACGGACAGGTACTCTGGAAACACCATATATTTT
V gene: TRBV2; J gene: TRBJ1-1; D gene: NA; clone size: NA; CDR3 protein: CASSVRGGNTEAFF; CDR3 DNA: TGTGCCAGCAGTGTGAGGGGAGGGAACACTGAAGCTTTCTTT
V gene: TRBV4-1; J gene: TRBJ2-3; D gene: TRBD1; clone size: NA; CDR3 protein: CASSQPGQGGDTQYF; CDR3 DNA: TGCGCCAGCAGCCAACCGGGACAGGGAGGAGATACGCAGTATTTT
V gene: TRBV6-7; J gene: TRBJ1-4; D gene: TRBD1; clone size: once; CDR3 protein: CASSYTPTGASEKLFF; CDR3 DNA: TGTGCCAGCAGTTACACCCCGACAGGGGCGTCTGAAAAACTGTTTTTT
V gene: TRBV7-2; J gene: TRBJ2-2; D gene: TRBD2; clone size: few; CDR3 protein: CASSLRAGGTNTGELFF; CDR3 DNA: TGTGCCAGCAGCTTAAGAGCGGGAGGGACGAACACCGGGGAGCTGTTTTTT
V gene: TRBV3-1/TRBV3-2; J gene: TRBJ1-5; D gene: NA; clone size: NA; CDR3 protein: CASSQGQESNQPQHF; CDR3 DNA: TGTGCCAGCAGCCAAGGACAGGAGAGTAATCAGCCCCAGCATTTT
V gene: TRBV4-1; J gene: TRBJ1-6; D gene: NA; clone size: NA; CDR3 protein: CASSQGGDSPLHF; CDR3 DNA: TGCGCCAGCAGCCAAGGGGGGGACTCACCCCTCCACTTT
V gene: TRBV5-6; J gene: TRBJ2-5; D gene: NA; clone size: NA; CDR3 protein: CASSGQRRQETQYF; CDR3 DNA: TGTGCCAGCAGCGGGCAGCGGAGACAAGAGACCCAGTACTTC
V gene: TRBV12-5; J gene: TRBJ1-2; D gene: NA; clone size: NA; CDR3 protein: CASGSGDGYTF; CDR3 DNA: TGTGCTAGTGGTTCGGGGGATGGCTACACCTTC
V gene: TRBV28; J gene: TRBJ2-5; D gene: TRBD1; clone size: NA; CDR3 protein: CASSSPSDRDLQETQYF; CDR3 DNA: TGTGCCAGCAGCTCGCCCTCGGACAGGGACCTACAAGAGACCCAGTACTTC
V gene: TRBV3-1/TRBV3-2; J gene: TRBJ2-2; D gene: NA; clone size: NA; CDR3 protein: CASRIGGSDGELFF; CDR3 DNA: TGTGCCAGCAGAATTGGGGGGTCGGACGGGGAGCTGTTTTTT
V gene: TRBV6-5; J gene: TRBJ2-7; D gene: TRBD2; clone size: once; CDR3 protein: CASRLPGLAEYEQYF; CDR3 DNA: TGTGCCAGCAGACTACCGGGACTAGCGGAATACGAGCAGTACTTC
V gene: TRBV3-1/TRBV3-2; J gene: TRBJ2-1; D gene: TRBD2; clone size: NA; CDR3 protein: CASSQGLGLAGTDEQFF; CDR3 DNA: TGTGCCAGCAGCCAGGGTTTGGGGCTAGCGGGGACGGATGAGCAGTTCTTC